One and the same sample provided the 22 T cell receptor beta chains below, sequenced in a study of cytomegalovirus exposure and HLA in healthy donors. The study ran its PCR with 60 Vbeta and 13 Jbeta primers. TCRdb's table, derived via immunoSEQ multiplex PCR, lists solely in-frame clones and lacks some. The sample consists of some 150,000 clones, roughly 73% of them appearing once. The sample consisted of PBMCs. These receptors were taken from a man aged 40-55 years in good health and CMV-seronegative.

This chain joins TRBV7-2 and TRBJ1-5; 10 bases agree with TRBD1. The ends lost 1 base at V and 8 bases at J; junction bases unmatched: 8. Per the germline V gene, CDR1 is SGHTA and CDR2 is FQGNSA. The CDR3 has 16 amino acids. This CDR3 is CASSLVWGQGKKPQHF. The CDR3 DNA sequence: TGTGCCAGCAGCTTAGTCTGGGGACAGGGGAAAAAGCCCCAGCATTTT.

This chain connects TRBV15 to TRBJ1-5, with 7 bases lining up with TRBD1. CDR3 length: 16 residues. V dropped 6 bases and J dropped 0; count of bases not matched to a gene: 8. Germline V gives CDR1 LNHNV, CDR2 YYDKDF (reference sequence). The chain's CDR3 is CATRETGRFSNQPQHF. The DNA for the CDR3 is TGTGCCACCAGAGAGACAGGGCGGTTTAGCAATCAGCCCCAGCATTTT.

This clone has only a few counts. The chain's CDR3 is CASSLTAGVGTEAFF. In nucleotides, the CDR3 is TGTGCCAGCAGCCTCACGGCGGGCGTCGGCACTGAAGCTTTCTTT. The chain uses TRBV7-3 and TRBJ1-1; no definite D call. The V gene's germline CDR1 is SGHTA and CDR2 FQGTGA. Trimming shortened V by 5 bases and J by 4 bases, and 17 bases separated the two germline ends. This CDR3 is 15 amino acids long.

This clone came up once. The chain employs TRBV7-3 and TRBJ2-3; D is perhaps TRBD2 (6 bases). Deletions cut 1 base from V and 8 bases from J, with 13 bases between. This CDR3 has 14 amino acids. The germline gives CDR1 SGHTA, CDR2 FQGTGA. CDR3 sequence: CASSLIHSAGTQYF. The CDR3 DNA sequence: TGTGCCAGCAGCTTAATCCATTCAGCGGGTACGCAGTATTTT.

The chain combines TRBV6-4 with TRBJ2-1; 9 nucleotides match TRBD1. This CDR3 is 15 amino acids long. Germline V gives CDR1 MRHNA, CDR2 SNTAGT. Trimming cost V 5 bases and J 0 bases; bases outside gene matches: 2. The CDR3 spells CASSQTGGSYNEQFF. The CDR3 coding sequence is TGTGCCAGCAGTCAGACAGGGGGCTCCTACAATGAGCAGTTCTTC.

The chain combines TRBV19 with TRBJ1-2; perhaps TRBD1 as D (5 bases). The V end was cut by 5 bases, the J end by 4 bases, with 14 bases between. The CDR3 has 14 residues. Germline-derived CDR1 and CDR2 are LNHDA and SQIVND (reference sequence). CDR3 loop: CASSPIGGSYGYTF. CDR3 coding DNA: TGTGCCAGTAGTCCCATTGGGGGGAGCTATGGCTACACCTTC.

The CDR3 nucleotides are TGTGCCAGCAGCCCAGGCGGGCTAGCTCGGGAGACCCAGTACTTC. Residues: CASSPGGLARETQYF. The chain combines TRBV5-4 with TRBJ2-5; the D gene is possibly TRBD2 (5 bases). This CDR3 is built from 15 residues. V lost 4 bases to trimming and J lost 5 bases, with 18 bases between them. From germline, CDR1 is SGHNT and CDR2 YYREEE (reference sequence).

V and J are TRBV7-2 and TRBJ2-5; D perhaps matches TRBD2 (5 bases). V lost 7 bases to trimming and J lost 5 bases, with 20 bases between them. Germline V CDR1 and CDR2: SGHTA, FQGNSA. The CDR3 is 15 residues long. As DNA, the CDR3 is TGTGCCAGCAAAATAAACCCGGGGAGAGGGGAGACCCAGTACTTC. This codes for CASKINPGRGETQYF.

The genes are TRBV18 and TRBJ2-6; D gene uncertain. Germline-derived CDR1 and CDR2 are KGHSH and LQKENI. The CDR3 is 14 residues long. Trimming shortened V by 6 bases and J by 2 bases, and 8 bases separated the two germline ends. The CDR3, as DNA: TGTGCCAGCTCCCCGGGTCCTGGGGCCAACGTCCTGACTTTC. As protein: CASSPGPGANVLTF.

V is TRBV29-1 and J is TRBJ2-2, with D possibly being TRBD2 (5 bases). V lost 6 bases to trimming and J lost 8 bases, with 19 bases between them. The CDR3 spans 14 residues. Germline-derived CDR1 and CDR2 are SQVTM and ANQGSEA. CDR3 bases: TGCAGCGTCGCGCCCGAGGGCCACTTTGGGGAGCTGTTTTTT. Residues: CSVAPEGHFGELFF.

The rearrangement joins TRBV6-1 to TRBJ1-6; maybe TRBD1 (5 bases). CDR3 length equals 14 residues. The germline V and J ends were trimmed by 8 bases and 10 bases, with 18 bases remaining between them. CDR1 is MNHNS and CDR2 is SASEGT in the germline V gene. CDR3 residues: CASLPFRDHSPLHF. CDR3 in DNA: TGTGCCAGCCTACCGTTCAGGGATCACTCACCCCTCCACTTT.

Only one count was recorded for this clone. V and J are TRBV4-1 and TRBJ1-6; D remains ambiguous. Per germline, CDR1 MGHRA and CDR2 YSYEKL. V was shortened by 0 bases and J by 0 bases, with 15 bases between the two germline ends. This CDR3 is built from 19 residues. This CDR3 is CASSQDFGPLVSYNSPLHF. CDR3 in DNA: TGCGCCAGCAGCCAAGATTTTGGTCCGCTAGTCTCCTATAATTCACCCCTCCACTTT.

The chain is built from TRBV19 and TRBJ1-5; a possible D gene is TRBD1 (5 bases). The CDR3 sequence is 17 residues long. Germline V gene data show CDR1 as LNHDA and CDR2 as SQIVND (reference sequence). V was cut by 2 bases and J by 4 bases, with 18 bases left in between. The CDR3 nucleotides read TGTGCCAGTAGTATAAGAGTGGGACGGCGGGGTAATCAGCCCCAGCATTTT. Translated: CASSIRVGRRGNQPQHF.

In this sample, this clone turned up once. V usage is TRBV7-9 and J usage is TRBJ1-1; D remains ambiguous. Germline CDR1 is SEHNR and CDR2 is FQNEAQ (reference sequence). V was clipped by 1 base and J by 4 bases, with 7 bases between them. The CDR3 totals 13 residues. The CDR3 region has the DNA TGTGCCAGCAGCTTAGTGGAGGTCACTGAAGCTTTCTTT. It codes for CASSLVEVTEAFF.

This clone was observed a handful of times. The V and J genes are TRBV29-1 and TRBJ2-1; a possible D gene is TRBD1 (6 bases). The V gene's germline CDR1 is SQVTM and CDR2 ANQGSEA. The length of the CDR3 is 14 residues. The V gene lost 1 base and the J gene lost 8 bases, with 15 bases spanning the gap. The CDR3 reads CSVEVPGQLHEQFF. DNA for the CDR3: TGCAGCGTTGAAGTCCCAGGACAGTTACATGAGCAGTTCTTC.

V gene TRBV4-1 combines with J gene TRBJ2-5; no reliable D call. Trimming took off 3 bases at V and 3 bases at J, with 20 bases between the two ends. The CDR3 is 17 amino acids. CDR1 and CDR2 (germline): MGHRA, YSYEKL. In nucleotides, the CDR3 is TGCGCCAGCAGCCACCCACTGGCGAGGCTAGATAAAGAGACCCAGTACTTC. The encoded protein is CASSHPLARLDKETQYF.

This chain connects TRBV18 to TRBJ2-5; TRBD2 is a possible D gene (6 bases). V was trimmed by 3 bases and J by 11 bases, leaving 10 bases between them. CDR1 is KGHSH and CDR2 is LQKENI in the germline V gene. This CDR3 has 11 residues. The CDR3 region has the DNA TGTGCCAGCTCACCGGATCGGGAGCAGTACTTC. This translates into CASSPDREQYF.

V and J are TRBV29-1 and TRBJ2-7; D is perhaps TRBD2 (6 bases). Trimming removed 2 bases from V and 3 bases from J, with 14 bases in between. CDR1 and CDR2 from the germline V gene are SQVTM and ANQGSEA. This CDR3 comprises 14 residues. CDR3 amino acids: CSVELYGGRYEQYF. CDR3 bases: TGCAGCGTTGAACTGTACGGGGGACGCTACGAGCAGTACTTC.

This chain links TRBV12-5 with TRBJ2-2, with 10 bases matching TRBD1. V trimming: 4 bases; J trimming: 0 bases; junction bases outside the gene matches: 17. Per germline, CDR1 LGHNT and CDR2 FRNRAP. The CDR3 has 21 amino acids. This CDR3 is CASGSLPQGTGVPPNTGELFF. DNA of the CDR3: TGTGCTAGTGGTTCTCTCCCCCAGGGGACAGGGGTCCCACCGAACACCGGGGAGCTGTTTTTT. Full variable domain (remainder filled in from reference TRBV12-5 and TRBJ2-2): DARVTQTPRHKVTEMGQEVTMRCQPILGHNTVFWYRQTMMQGLELLAYFRNRAPLDDSGMPKDRFSAEMPDATLATLKIQPSEPRDSAVYFCASGSLPQGTGVPPNTGELFFGEGSRLTVL.

This clone occurred once. The CDR3 is CASSLKGMDYNEQFF. DNA of the CDR3: TGTGCCAGCAGTTTAAAGGGGATGGACTACAATGAGCAGTTCTTC. The chain couples TRBV28 to TRBJ2-1; TRBD1 might be the D (5 bases). V gave up 2 bases and J gave up 3 bases, with 11 bases separating them. The CDR3 loop spans 15 amino acids. Per germline, CDR1 MDHEN and CDR2 SYDVKM.

This sequence joins TRBV27 and TRBJ2-6; tentative D call: TRBD2 (7 bases). The ends were cut back, 6 bases at V and 0 bases at J, with 12 bases in the middle. The CDR3 totals 16 residues. CDR1 and CDR2 from the germline V gene are MNHEY and SMNVEV (reference sequence). The chain's CDR3 is CASRSGEGSGANVLTF. In DNA, the CDR3 is TGTGCCAGCAGGTCAGGGGAGGGCTCTGGGGCCAACGTCCTGACTTTC.

Turning to this clone: This CDR3 is also generated by other DNA sequences in the sample. The chain links TRBV13 to TRBJ2-1; TRBD2 matches at 13 bases. The CDR3 is 17 residues long. Germline values: CDR1 PRHDT, CDR2 FYEKMQ (reference sequence). V shed 4 bases, J shed 0 bases, and the junction held 3 bases outside the gene matches. CDR3 amino acids: CASSSLAGGTSYNEQFF. The CDR3 nucleotides read TGTGCCAGCAGCTCACTAGCGGGGGGGACCTCCTACAATGAGCAGTTCTTC.